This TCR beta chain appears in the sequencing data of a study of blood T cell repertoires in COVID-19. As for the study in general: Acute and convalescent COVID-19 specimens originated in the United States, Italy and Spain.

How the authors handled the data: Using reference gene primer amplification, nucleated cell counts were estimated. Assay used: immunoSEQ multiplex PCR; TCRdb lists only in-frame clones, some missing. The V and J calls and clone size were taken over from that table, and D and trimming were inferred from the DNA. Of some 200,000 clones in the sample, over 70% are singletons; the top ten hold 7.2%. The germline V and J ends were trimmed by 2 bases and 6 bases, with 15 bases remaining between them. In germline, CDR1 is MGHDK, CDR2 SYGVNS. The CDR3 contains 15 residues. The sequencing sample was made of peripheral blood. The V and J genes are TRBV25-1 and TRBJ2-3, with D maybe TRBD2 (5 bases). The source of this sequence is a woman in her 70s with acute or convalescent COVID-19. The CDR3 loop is CASSESLRGRDTQYF. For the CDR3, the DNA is TGTGCCAGCAGTGAAAGCCTCCGGGGTAGGGATACGCAGTATTTT.